This T cell receptor (beta chain) was obtained from a study of shared clonotypes between healthy human individuals. Deep level was the assay's run setting. The assay was immunoSEQ multiplex PCR, and TCRdb's table has in-frame clones only and misses some. This table has fewer than 550,000 clones, over 75% appearing once. This CDR3 comprises 11 residues. Trimming removed 8 bases from V and 7 bases from J, with 8 bases in between. Germline assignment: CDR1 MNHNY and CDR2 SVGAGI (reference sequence). The donors were adults (healthy and HIV-negative) with no recent acute infections or vaccinations. The V call is TRBV6-6, the J call TRBJ2-2; possibly TRBD1 for D (5 bases). Sequencing was carried out using PBMCs. This TCR came from a woman between 35 and 50 years old in good health. Some clones in this sample may be carry-over from other donors' samples. CDR3 in amino acids: CASAGFGELFF. DNA of the CDR3: TGTGCCAGCGCAGGGTTCGGGGAGCTGTTTTTT.